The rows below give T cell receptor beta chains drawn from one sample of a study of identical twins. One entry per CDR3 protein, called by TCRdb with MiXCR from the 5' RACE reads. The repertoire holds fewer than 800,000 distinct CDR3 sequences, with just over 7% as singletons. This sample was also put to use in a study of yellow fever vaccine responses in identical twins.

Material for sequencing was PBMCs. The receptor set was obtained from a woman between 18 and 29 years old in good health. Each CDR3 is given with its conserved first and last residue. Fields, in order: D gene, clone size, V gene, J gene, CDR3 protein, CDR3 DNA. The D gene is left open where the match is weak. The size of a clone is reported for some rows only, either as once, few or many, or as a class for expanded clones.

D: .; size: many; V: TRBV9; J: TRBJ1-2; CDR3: CASSPTMWAWSSNYGYTF; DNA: TGTGCCAGCAGCCCTACTATGTGGGCCTGGAGTTCTAACTATGGCTACACCTTC
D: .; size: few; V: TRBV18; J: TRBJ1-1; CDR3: CASSRGGGVGTEAFF; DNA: TGTGCCAGCTCACGAGGCGGGGGCGTAGGTACTGAAGCTTTCTTT
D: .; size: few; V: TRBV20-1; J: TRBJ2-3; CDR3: CSARLFTTDTQYF; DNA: TGCAGTGCTAGACTCTTTACCACAGATACGCAGTATTTT
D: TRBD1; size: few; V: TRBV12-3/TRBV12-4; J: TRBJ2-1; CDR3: CASSLKARGKVMNEQFF; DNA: TGTGCCAGCAGTTTAAAGGCCAGGGGGAAAGTTATGAATGAGCAGTTCTTC
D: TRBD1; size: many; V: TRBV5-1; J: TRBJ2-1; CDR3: CASSLGGGEPNEQFF; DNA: TGCGCCAGCAGCTTGGGAGGGGGCGAACCCAATGAGCAGTTCTTC
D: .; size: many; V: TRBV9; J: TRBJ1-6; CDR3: CASSASENSPLHF; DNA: TGTGCCAGCAGCGCGTCTGAAAATTCACCCCTCCACTTT
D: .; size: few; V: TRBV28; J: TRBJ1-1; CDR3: CASSFFGFEAFF; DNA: TGTGCCAGCAGTTTTTTCGGGTTTGAAGCTTTCTTT
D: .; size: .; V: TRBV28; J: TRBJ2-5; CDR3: CASSLTQGETQYF; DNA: TGTGCCAGCAGTTTGACACAAGGGGAGACCCAGTACTTC
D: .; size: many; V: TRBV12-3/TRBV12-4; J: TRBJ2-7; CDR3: CASKVGTYEQYF; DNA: TGTGCCAGCAAGGTTGGGACCTACGAGCAGTACTTC
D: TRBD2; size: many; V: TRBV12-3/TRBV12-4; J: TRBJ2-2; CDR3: CASSSFGSSGGLGELFF; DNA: TGTGCCAGCAGTTCCTTTGGGTCTAGCGGAGGCCTTGGGGAGCTGTTTTTT
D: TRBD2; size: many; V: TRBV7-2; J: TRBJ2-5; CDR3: CASSAQGLAGRETQYF; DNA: TGTGCCAGCAGCGCTCAAGGACTAGCGGGAAGAGAGACCCAGTACTTC
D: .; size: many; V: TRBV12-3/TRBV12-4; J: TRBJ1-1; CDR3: CASSFTEAFF; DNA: TGTGCCAGCAGTTTTACTGAAGCTTTCTTT
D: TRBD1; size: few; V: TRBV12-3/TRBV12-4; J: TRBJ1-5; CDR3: CASSFSGGYNQPQHF; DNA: TGTGCCAGCAGTTTCTCAGGGGGCTACAATCAGCCCCAGCATTTT
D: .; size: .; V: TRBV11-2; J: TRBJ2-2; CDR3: CASSSLRRQAVSGELFF; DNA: TGTGCCAGCAGCTCACTACGTCGCCAAGCAGTATCCGGGGAGCTGTTTTTT
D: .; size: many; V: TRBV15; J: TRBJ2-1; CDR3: CATSRDRYNEQFF; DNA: TGTGCCACCAGCAGGGACCGGTACAATGAGCAGTTCTTC
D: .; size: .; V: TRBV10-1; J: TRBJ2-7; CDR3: CASSESGDYEQYF; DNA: TGCGCCAGCAGTGAATCAGGAGACTACGAGCAGTACTTC
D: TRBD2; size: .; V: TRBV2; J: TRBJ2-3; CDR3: CASTARGLAGVGDTQYF; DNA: TGTGCCAGCACTGCAAGGGGTTTGGCGGGAGTGGGAGATACGCAGTATTTT
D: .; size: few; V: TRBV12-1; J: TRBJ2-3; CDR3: CASSRGPTSGQSTDTQYF; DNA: TGTGCCAGCAGCCGTGGCCCAACTAGCGGCCAAAGCACAGATACGCAGTATTTT
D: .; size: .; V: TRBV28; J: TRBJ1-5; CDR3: CASREDSSNQPQHF; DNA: TGTGCCAGCAGGGAAGACAGTAGCAATCAGCCCCAGCATTTT
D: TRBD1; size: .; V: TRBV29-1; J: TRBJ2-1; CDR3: CSVEERQGSYNEQFF; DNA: TGCAGCGTTGAAGAGAGACAGGGGAGCTACAATGAGCAGTTCTTC
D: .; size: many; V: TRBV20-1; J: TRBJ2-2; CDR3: CSATTGTGELFF; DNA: TGCAGTGCTACCACCGGGACCGGGGAGCTGTTTTTT
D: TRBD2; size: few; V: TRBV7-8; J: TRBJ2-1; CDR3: CASSVRSGAGGSYNEQFF; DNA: TGTGCCAGCAGCGTTAGAAGTGGGGCGGGGGGTTCCTACAATGAGCAGTTCTTC
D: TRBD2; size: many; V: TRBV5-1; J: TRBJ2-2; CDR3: CASSSRRTGGTGELFF; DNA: TGCGCCAGCAGCTCCAGGCGTACGGGGGGCACCGGGGAGCTGTTTTTT
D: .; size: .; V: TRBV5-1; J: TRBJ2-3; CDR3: CASSLGSYRRGTDTQYF; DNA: TGCGCCAGCAGCTTGGGCTCCTACCGCCGAGGGACAGATACGCAGTATTTT
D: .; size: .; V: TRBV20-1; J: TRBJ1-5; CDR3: CSTGSYSNQPQHF; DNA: TGCAGTACAGGAAGCTATAGCAATCAGCCCCAGCATTTT
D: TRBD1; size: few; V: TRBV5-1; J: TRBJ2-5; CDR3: CASSLGSRGQGETQYF; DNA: TGCGCCAGCAGCTTGGGTTCAAGGGGGCAAGGAGAGACCCAGTACTTC
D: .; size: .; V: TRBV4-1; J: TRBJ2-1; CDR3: CASSQELDLPNEQFF; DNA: TGCGCCAGCAGCCAAGAGTTGGACTTACCCAATGAGCAGTTCTTC
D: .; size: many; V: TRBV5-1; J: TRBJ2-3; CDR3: CASAGPTDTQYF; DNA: TGCGCCAGCGCAGGGCCCACAGATACGCAGTATTTT
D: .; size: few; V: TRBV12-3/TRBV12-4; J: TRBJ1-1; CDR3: CANSLYGLNTEAFF; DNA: TGTGCCAACTCATTGTATGGGTTGAACACTGAAGCTTTCTTT
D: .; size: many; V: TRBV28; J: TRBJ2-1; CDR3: CASSPRARYNEQFF; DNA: TGTGCCAGCAGTCCCCGGGCGAGGTACAATGAGCAGTTCTTC
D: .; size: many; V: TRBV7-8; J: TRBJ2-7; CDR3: CASSHGASGPDEQYF; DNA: TGTGCCAGCAGCCATGGGGCTAGTGGACCTGACGAGCAGTACTTC
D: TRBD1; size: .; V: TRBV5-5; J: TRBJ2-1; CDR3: CASSFRDRGLDEQFF; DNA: TGTGCCAGCAGCTTTAGGGACAGGGGGCTCGATGAGCAGTTCTTC
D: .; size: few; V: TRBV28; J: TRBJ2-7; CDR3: CASITDGGLRRGEQYF; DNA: TGTGCCAGCATCACAGACGGAGGTCTCCGTCGGGGCGAGCAGTACTTC
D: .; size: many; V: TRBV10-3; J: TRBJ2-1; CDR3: CAISAETLDNEQFF; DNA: TGTGCCATCAGTGCCGAGACGTTGGACAATGAGCAGTTCTTC
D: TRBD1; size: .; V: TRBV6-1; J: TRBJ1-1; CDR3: CASTDLDRGNTEAFF; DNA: TGTGCCAGCACGGACCTGGACAGGGGGAACACTGAAGCTTTCTTT
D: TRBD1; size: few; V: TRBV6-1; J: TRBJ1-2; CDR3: CASSPRDRPLYGYTF; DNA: TGTGCCAGCAGCCCCAGGGACAGGCCCCTCTATGGCTACACCTTC
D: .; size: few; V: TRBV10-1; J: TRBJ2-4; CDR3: CASSESSDGNIQYF; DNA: TGCGCCAGCAGTGAGTCGAGTGACGGAAACATTCAGTACTTC
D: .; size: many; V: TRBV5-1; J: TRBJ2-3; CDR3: CASSPVGFPSTDTQYF; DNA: TGCGCCAGCAGTCCGGTCGGTTTTCCTAGCACAGATACGCAGTATTTT
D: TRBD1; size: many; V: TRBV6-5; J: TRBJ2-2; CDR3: CASSWGQVSNTGELFF; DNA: TGTGCCAGCAGTTGGGGACAGGTCTCGAACACCGGGGAGCTGTTTTTT
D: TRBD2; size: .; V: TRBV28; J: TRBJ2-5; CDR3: CATLLGGGETQYF; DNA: TGTGCCACCCTCTTGGGGGGGGGAGAGACCCAGTACTTC
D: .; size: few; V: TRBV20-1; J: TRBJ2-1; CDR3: CSARGSSDLLSSYNEQFF; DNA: TGCAGTGCTAGGGGATCTAGCGACCTGCTGAGCTCCTACAATGAGCAGTTCTTC